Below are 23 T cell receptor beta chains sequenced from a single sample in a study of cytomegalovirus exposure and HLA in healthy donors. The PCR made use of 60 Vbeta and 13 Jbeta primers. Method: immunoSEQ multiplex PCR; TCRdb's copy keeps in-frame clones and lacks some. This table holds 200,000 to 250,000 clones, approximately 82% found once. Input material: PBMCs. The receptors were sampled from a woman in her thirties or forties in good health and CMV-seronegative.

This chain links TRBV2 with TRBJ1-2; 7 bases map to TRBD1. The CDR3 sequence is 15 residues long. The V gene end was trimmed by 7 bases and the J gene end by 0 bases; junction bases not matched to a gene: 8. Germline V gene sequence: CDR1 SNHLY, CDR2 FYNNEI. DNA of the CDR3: TGTGCCAGCACCGAGGGACAGCCTGCTAACTATGGCTACACCTTC. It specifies CASTEGQPANYGYTF.

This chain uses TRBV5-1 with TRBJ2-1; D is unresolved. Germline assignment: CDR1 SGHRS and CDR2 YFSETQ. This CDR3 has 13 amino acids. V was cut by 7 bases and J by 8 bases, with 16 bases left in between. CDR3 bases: TGCGCCAGCCGACAAACAGTAATTCATGAGCAGTTCTTC. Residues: CASRQTVIHEQFF. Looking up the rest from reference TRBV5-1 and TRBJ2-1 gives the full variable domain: KAGVTQTPRYLIKTRGQQVTLSCSPISGHRSVSWYQQTPGQGLQFLFEYFSETQRNKGNFPGRFSGRQFSNSRSEMNVSTLELGDSALYLCASRQTVIHEQFFGPGTRLTVL.

Here the CDR3 reads CASRLTQRGGSTDTQYF. As DNA, the CDR3 is TGTGCAAGTCGCTTAACCCAGCGGGGGGGAAGCACAGATACGCAGTATTTT. The V and J genes are TRBV12-2 and TRBJ2-3; the D call in the table, TRBD2, was not verified against the DNA. TRBV12-2 constitutes a pseudogene. The CDR3 runs to 17 residues.

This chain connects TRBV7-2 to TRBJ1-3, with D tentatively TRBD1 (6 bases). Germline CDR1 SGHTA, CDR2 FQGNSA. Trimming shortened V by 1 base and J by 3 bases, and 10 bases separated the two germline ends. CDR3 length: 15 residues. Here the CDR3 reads CASSLVQGLGNTIYF. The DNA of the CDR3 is TGTGCCAGCAGCTTAGTGCAGGGGCTTGGAAACACCATATATTTT.

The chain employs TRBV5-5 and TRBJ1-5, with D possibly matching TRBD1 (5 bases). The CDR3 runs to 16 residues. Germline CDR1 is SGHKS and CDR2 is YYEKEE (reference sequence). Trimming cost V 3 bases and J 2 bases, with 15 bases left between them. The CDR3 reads CASSSVVGGGNQPQHF. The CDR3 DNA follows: TGTGCCAGCAGCTCCGTTGTTGGGGGGGGCAATCAGCCCCAGCATTTT.

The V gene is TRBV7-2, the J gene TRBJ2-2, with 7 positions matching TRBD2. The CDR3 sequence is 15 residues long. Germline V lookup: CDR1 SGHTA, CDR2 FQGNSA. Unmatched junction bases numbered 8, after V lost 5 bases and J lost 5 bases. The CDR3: CASSPPWGGTGELFF. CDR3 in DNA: TGTGCCAGCAGCCCCCCTTGGGGGGGGACCGGGGAGCTGTTTTTT. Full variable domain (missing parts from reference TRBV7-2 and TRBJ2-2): GAGVSQSPSNKVTEKGKDVELRCDPISGHTALYWYRQSLGQGLEFLIYFQGNSAPDKSGLPSDRFSAERTGGSVSTLTIQRTQQEDSAVYLCASSPPWGGTGELFFGEGSRLTVL.

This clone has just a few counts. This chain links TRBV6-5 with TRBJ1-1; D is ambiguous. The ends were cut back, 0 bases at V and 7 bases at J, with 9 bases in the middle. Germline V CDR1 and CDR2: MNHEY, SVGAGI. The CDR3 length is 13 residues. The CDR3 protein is CASSYSRAGEAFF. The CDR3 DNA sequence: TGTGCCAGCAGTTACTCGAGGGCAGGTGAAGCTTTCTTT.

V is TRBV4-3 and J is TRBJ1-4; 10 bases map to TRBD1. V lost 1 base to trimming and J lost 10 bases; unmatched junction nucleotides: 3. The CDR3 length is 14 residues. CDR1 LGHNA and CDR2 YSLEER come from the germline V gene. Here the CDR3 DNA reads TGCGCCAGCAGCCAAGGGACAGGGGGGAGAAAACTGTTTTTT. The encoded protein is CASSQGTGGRKLFF.

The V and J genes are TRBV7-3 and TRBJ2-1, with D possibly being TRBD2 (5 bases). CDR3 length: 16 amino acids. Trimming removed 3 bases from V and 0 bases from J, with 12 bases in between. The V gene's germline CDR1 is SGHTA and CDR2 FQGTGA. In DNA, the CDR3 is TGTGCCAGCAGCTTGGGTCGGGGTAGCTCCTACAATGAGCAGTTCTTC. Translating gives CASSLGRGSSYNEQFF. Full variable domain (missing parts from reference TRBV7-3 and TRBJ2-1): GAGVSQTPSNKVTEKGKYVELRCDPISGHTALYWYRQSLGQGPEFLIYFQGTGAADDSGLPNDRFFAVRPEGSVSTLKIQRTERGDSAVYLCASSLGRGSSYNEQFFGPGTRLTVL.

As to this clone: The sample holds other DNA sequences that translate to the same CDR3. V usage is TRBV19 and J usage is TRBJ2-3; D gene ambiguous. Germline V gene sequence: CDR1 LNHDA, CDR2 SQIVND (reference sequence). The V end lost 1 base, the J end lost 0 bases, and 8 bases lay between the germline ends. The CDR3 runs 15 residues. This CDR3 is CASSIGPGSTDTQYF. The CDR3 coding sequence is TGTGCCAGTAGTATAGGGCCTGGTAGCACAGATACGCAGTATTTT.

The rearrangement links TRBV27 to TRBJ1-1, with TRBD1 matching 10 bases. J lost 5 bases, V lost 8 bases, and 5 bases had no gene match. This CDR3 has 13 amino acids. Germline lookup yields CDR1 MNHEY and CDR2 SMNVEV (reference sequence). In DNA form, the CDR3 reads TGTGCCAGCGGGGACAGGGGAGGGACTGAAGCTTTCTTT. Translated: CASGDRGGTEAFF.

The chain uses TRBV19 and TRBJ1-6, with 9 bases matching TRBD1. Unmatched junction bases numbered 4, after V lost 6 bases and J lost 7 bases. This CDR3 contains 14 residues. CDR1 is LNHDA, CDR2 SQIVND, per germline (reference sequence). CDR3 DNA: TGTGCCAGTAGCACCGGGACAGGGAATTCACCCCTCCACTTT. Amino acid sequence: CASSTGTGNSPLHF.

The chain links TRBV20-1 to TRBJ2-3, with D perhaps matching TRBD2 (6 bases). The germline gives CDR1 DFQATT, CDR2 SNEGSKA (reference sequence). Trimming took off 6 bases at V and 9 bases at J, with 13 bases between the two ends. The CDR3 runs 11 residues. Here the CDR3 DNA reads TGCAGTGCGGTGGGAGGCGAGACGCAGTATTTT. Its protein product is CSAVGGETQYF.

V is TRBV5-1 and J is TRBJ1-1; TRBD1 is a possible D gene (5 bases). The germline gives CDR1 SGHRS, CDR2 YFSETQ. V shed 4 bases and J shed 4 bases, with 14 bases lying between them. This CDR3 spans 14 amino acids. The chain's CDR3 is CASSRQIDGTEAFF. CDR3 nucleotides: TGCGCCAGCAGCCGACAGATTGATGGCACTGAAGCTTTCTTT.

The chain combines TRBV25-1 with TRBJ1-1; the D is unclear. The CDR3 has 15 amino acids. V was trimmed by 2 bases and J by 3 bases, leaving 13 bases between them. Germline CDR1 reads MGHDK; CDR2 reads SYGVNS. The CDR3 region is CASSELGVVDTEAFF. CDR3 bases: TGTGCCAGCAGTGAACTCGGGGTAGTAGACACTGAAGCTTTCTTT.

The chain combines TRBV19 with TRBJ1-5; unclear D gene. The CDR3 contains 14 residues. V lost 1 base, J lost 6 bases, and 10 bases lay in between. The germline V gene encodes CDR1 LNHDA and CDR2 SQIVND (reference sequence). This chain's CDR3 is CASSIAEGRQPQHF. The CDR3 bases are TGTGCCAGTAGTATAGCCGAGGGCCGTCAGCCCCAGCATTTT.

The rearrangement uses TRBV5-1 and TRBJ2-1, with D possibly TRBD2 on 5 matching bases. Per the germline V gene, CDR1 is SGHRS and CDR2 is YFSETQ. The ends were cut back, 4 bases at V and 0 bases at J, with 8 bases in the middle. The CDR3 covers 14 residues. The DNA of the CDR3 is TGCGCCAGCAGCAGCCGGGACTCCTACAATGAGCAGTTCTTC. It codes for CASSSRDSYNEQFF.

CDR3 amino acids: CASSFFGLGTDTQYF. The CDR3 DNA is TGTGCCAGCAGCTTTTTCGGACTGGGCACAGATACGCAGTATTTT. The V gene is TRBV11-2, the J gene TRBJ2-3; the D gene is possibly TRBD2 (5 bases). The CDR3 has 15 amino acids. Trimming stripped 3 bases from V and 1 base from J, with 11 bases between. The germline CDR1 and CDR2 sequences are SGHAT and FQNNGV.

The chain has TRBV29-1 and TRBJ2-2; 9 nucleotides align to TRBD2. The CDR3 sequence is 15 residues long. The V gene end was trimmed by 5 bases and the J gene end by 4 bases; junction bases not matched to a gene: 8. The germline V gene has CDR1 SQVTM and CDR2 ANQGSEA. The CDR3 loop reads CSVSSPSGVTGELFF. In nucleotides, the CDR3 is TGCAGCGTTAGCAGCCCTAGCGGGGTCACCGGGGAGCTGTTTTTT.

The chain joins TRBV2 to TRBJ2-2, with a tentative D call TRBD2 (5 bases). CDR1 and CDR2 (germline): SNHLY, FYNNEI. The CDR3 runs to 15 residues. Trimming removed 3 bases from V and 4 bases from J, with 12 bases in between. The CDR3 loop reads CASSDQDGVTGELFF. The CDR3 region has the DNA TGTGCCAGCAGTGACCAGGACGGGGTCACCGGGGAGCTGTTTTTT.

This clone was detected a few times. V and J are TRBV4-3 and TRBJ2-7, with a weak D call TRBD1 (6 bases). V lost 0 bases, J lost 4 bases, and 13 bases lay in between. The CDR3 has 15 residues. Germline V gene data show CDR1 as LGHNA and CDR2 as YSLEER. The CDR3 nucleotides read TGCGCCAGCAGCCAAGATCGGACAGCCTCATACGAGCAGTACTTC. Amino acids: CASSQDRTASYEQYF.

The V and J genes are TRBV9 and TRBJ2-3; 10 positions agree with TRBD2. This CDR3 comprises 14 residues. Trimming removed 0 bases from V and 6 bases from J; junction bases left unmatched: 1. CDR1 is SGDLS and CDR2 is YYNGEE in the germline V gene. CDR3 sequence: CASSVELAGDTQYF. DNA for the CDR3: TGTGCCAGCAGCGTAGAACTAGCGGGGGATACGCAGTATTTT.

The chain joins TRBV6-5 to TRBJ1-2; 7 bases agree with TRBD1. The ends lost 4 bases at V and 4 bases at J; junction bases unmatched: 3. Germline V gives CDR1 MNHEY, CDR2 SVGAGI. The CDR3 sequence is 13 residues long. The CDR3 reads CASSLGGVYGYTF. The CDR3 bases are TGTGCCAGCAGTTTAGGGGGCGTCTATGGCTACACCTTC.